This T cell receptor beta chain was retrieved from a study of regulatory T cells in long-lasting Graves disease. V gave up 0 bases and J gave up 3 bases, with 9 bases separating them. The length of the CDR3 is 15 residues. The germline CDR1 and CDR2 sequences are MNHNS and SASEGT. iRepertoire HTBI primers and Arm-PCR of CDR3 regions built TCR beta libraries. TCRdb re-called the multiplex PCR reads through MiXCR, storing one row per CDR3 protein. Here the sample spans under 500,000 distinct CDR3 sequences, 20% being singletons. This clonotype was counted only a few times. Its matching antigen is unknown. Overall study findings and caveats: Favored gene segments in persistent disease were TRBV28, TRBJ1-2 and TRBJ2-5. The analysis examined peripheral blood only and excluded thyroid tissue.

Noted time point: persistent/refractory GD, antithyroid drugs over 5 years with positive TRAb. Scientists built the TCR library using RNA that was extracted from PBMCs. The sequence derives from a female donor with Graves disease. The chain recombines TRBV6-1 with TRBJ1-5; D is unclear. The source material was peripheral blood mononuclear cells (PBMCs), sampled when the disease was refractory, from a patient treated with antithyroid drugs. CDR3 in amino acids: CASSEASGSNQPQHF. DNA of the CDR3: TGTGCCAGCAGTGAAGCTTCAGGATCCAATCAGCCCCAGCATTTT.